Each of the 30 T cell receptor beta chains below was sequenced from the same sample in a study of shared clonotypes between healthy human individuals. This table comes from immunoSEQ multiplex PCR, and its TCRdb copy is limited to in-frame clones, with some not included. Of about 1.5 million clones in the sample, 96% are singletons; the top ten hold over 1%. Source material: naive CD4+ T cells sorted from blood. Described subset: CD45RA+ positively selected. The receptors were sampled from a man between 25 and 39 years old in good health.

The chain recombines TRBV27 with TRBJ2-3; 8 positions match TRBD2. Germline V gene data show CDR1 as MNHEY and CDR2 as SMNVEV (reference sequence). The length of the CDR3 is 12 residues. The junction had 2 bases not matched to a gene; V was cut back by 3 bases and J by 9 bases. CDR3 in DNA: TGTGCCAGCAGTTTCCCGGGGGGGACGCAGTATTTT. It encodes CASSFPGGTQYF.

This clone has a single count. The rearrangement links TRBV29-1 to TRBJ2-1; 12 bases fit TRBD1. V dropped 4 bases and J dropped 4; count of bases not matched to a gene: 2. Per the germline V gene, CDR1 is SQVTM and CDR2 is ANQGSEA. The length of the CDR3 is 14 residues. The CDR3 loop is CSVGGQGAYNEQFF. As DNA, the CDR3 is TGCAGCGTTGGGGGACAGGGGGCTTACAATGAGCAGTTCTTC.

A note on this clone: The sample contains more than one DNA sequence encoding this CDR3. The chain couples TRBV6-1 to TRBJ1-2; weak D call: TRBD1 (6 bases). This CDR3 has 14 amino acids. Germline CDR1 MNHNS, CDR2 SASEGT. The V and J ends lost 7 bases and 0 bases respectively, with 12 bases between them. The CDR3 protein is CASTPGTPNYGYTF. In DNA form, the CDR3 reads TGTGCCAGCACGCCCGGGACACCTAACTATGGCTACACCTTC.

The V and J genes are TRBV7-3 and TRBJ2-3; D perhaps matches TRBD1 (6 bases). Germline loops: CDR1 SGHTA, CDR2 FQGTGA. V lost 2 bases, J lost 6 bases, and 15 bases lay in between. The CDR3 is 15 amino acids. This chain's CDR3 is CASSLVAGQKDTQYF. For the CDR3, the DNA is TGTGCCAGCAGCTTAGTTGCCGGACAGAAGGATACGCAGTATTTT.

On this clone itself: Other DNA sequences within the sample encode an identical CDR3. This chain joins TRBV29-1 and TRBJ2-5; no reliable D call. This CDR3 spans 10 amino acids. Between the trimmed V and J ends, which lost 4 bases and 5 bases, there was a span of 5 bases. Germline CDR1 is SQVTM and CDR2 is ANQGSEA. CDR3 protein: CSVVRETQYF. The CDR3 region has the DNA TGCAGCGTTGTGCGTGAGACCCAGTACTTC.

The chain has TRBV6-5 and TRBJ2-7; D gene unclear. Trimming removed 7 bases from V and 6 bases from J, with 19 bases in between. The CDR3 covers 14 residues. The germline gives CDR1 MNHEY, CDR2 SVGAGI. The CDR3 reads CASTKPNQRGEQYF. CDR3 sequence (DNA): TGTGCCAGCACCAAACCTAATCAGAGAGGCGAGCAGTACTTC.

The J gene is TRBJ2-4, the V gene TRBV18, with 7 bases that match TRBD1. Trimming cost V 1 base and J 0 bases; bases outside gene matches: 9. The germline V gene has CDR1 KGHSH and CDR2 LQKENI. The CDR3 runs to 18 residues. In DNA, the CDR3 is TGTGCCAGCTCACCACTTCAAGTCGGACAGGCAGCCAAAAACATTCAGTACTTC. It encodes CASSPLQVGQAAKNIQYF.

The chain carries TRBV10-2 and TRBJ2-3, with a tentative D call TRBD1 (6 bases). The V and J ends lost 3 bases and 2 bases respectively, with 12 bases between them. The CDR3 is 15 amino acids. Germline values: CDR1 WSHSY, CDR2 SAAADI. For the CDR3, the DNA is TGCGCCAGCAGTGATATGGGACAAACCACAGATACGCAGTATTTT. This codes for CASSDMGQTTDTQYF.

The V gene is TRBV19, the J gene TRBJ2-1; 8 nucleotides line up with TRBD2. V dropped 7 bases and J dropped 16; count of bases not matched to a gene: 9. This CDR3 region has 11 residues. CDR1 and CDR2 from the germline V gene are LNHDA and SQIVND (reference sequence). CDR3 in amino acids: CASNQAGGLFF. CDR3 DNA: TGTGCCAGTAACCAGGCGGGGGGATTATTCTTC.

The genes are TRBV9 and TRBJ2-7; the D gene is possibly TRBD2 (6 bases). V was cut by 1 base and J by 5 bases, with 13 bases left in between. Germline V gene sequence: CDR1 SGDLS, CDR2 YYNGEE. This CDR3 region has 14 residues. The DNA of the CDR3 is TGTGCCAGCAGCGTACGGGACTCGGGCCACGAGCAGTACTTC. Translation: CASSVRDSGHEQYF.

This clone was found a few times. The chain carries TRBV6-1 and TRBJ1-5; possibly TRBD1 for D (5 bases). Germline V lookup: CDR1 MNHNS, CDR2 SASEGT. This CDR3 is 13 amino acids long. The germline V and J ends were trimmed by 6 bases and 5 bases, with 11 bases remaining between them. CDR3 coding DNA: TGTGCCAGCAGCGGGGGAATCTATCAGCCCCAGCATTTT. Translating it yields CASSGGIYQPQHF.

This rearrangement joins TRBV5-6 to TRBJ2-7, with 8 bases matching TRBD1. This CDR3 is built from 15 residues. The germline gives CDR1 SGHDT, CDR2 YYEEEE. J was trimmed by 2 bases and V by 4 bases; bases with no gene match: 8. The CDR3 protein is CASSRAGQATYEQYF. The CDR3 coding sequence is TGTGCCAGCAGCCGGGCGGGACAGGCGACCTACGAGCAGTACTTC.

The V call is TRBV7-3, the J call TRBJ2-7; possibly TRBD1 for D (6 bases). Per germline, CDR1 SGHTA and CDR2 FQGTGA. Trimming removed 4 bases from V and 4 bases from J, with 17 bases in between. The CDR3 runs 15 residues. The CDR3 is CASSSFQGQGYEQYF. Here the CDR3 DNA reads TGTGCCAGCAGCTCCTTTCAGGGTCAGGGGTACGAGCAGTACTTC.

This clone was counted a few times. The chain employs TRBV7-9 and TRBJ2-3; D is undetermined. Germline V gives CDR1 SEHNR, CDR2 FQNEAQ (reference sequence). The CDR3 sequence is 12 residues long. Trimming removed 5 bases from V and 2 bases from J, with 5 bases in between. CDR3 loop: CASSPITDTQYF. CDR3 nucleotides: TGTGCCAGCAGCCCAATCACAGATACGCAGTATTTT.

V is TRBV28 and J is TRBJ1-5; D not resolved. V shed 3 bases and J shed 9 bases, with 18 bases lying between them. This CDR3 is built from 15 residues. Looked up from germline, CDR1 is MDHEN and CDR2 is SYDVKM. Here the CDR3 reads CASSFDTSPVSPQHF. Written as DNA, the CDR3 is TGTGCCAGCAGTTTTGACACAAGCCCGGTGTCGCCCCAGCATTTT. The full variable domain, its missing parts supplied by reference TRBV28 and TRBJ1-5, is DVKVTQSSRYLVKRTGEKVFLECVQDMDHENMFWYRQDPGLGLRLIYFSYDVKMKEKGDIPEGYSVSREKKERFSLILESASTNQTSMYLCASSFDTSPVSPQHFGDGTRLSIL.

The CDR3 DNA sequence: TGTGCCAGCAGTGATTCAGGGGGAAATCAGCCCCAGCATTTT. Translating it yields CASSDSGGNQPQHF. The chain uses TRBV2 and TRBJ1-5; TRBD1 matches 7 bases. Trimming cost V 3 bases and J 4 bases; bases outside gene matches: 3. Per the germline V gene, CDR1 is SNHLY and CDR2 is FYNNEI. The CDR3 runs to 14 residues.

This clone was picked up one time. The chain is built from TRBV28 and TRBJ1-3; 11 bases line up with TRBD1. This CDR3 comprises 17 residues. Germline CDR1 is MDHEN and CDR2 is SYDVKM. Germline trimming cut 7 bases from V and 3 bases from J; bases unmatched to any gene: 11. CDR3 nucleotides: TGTGCCAGCACCTTACCCGGGACAGGGGGTCTTGGAAACACCATATATTTT. Protein product: CASTLPGTGGLGNTIYF.

The rearrangement links TRBV7-6 to TRBJ1-1, with TRBD1 identical over 8 bases. Germline V CDR1 and CDR2: SGHVS, FNYEAQ. This CDR3 contains 14 residues. The ends lost 2 bases at V and 4 bases at J; junction bases unmatched: 3. The CDR3 spells CASSLKTGGTEAFF. The DNA of the CDR3 is TGTGCCAGCAGCTTAAAAACAGGGGGCACTGAAGCTTTCTTT. Supplemented by reference TRBV7-6 and TRBJ1-1, the full variable domain reads GAGVSQSPRYKVTKRGQDVALRCDPISGHVSLYWYRQALGQGPEFLTYFNYEAQQDKSGLPNDRFSAERPEGSISTLTIQRTEQRDSAMYRCASSLKTGGTEAFFGQGTRLTVV.

Comments on this clone: The sample holds other DNA sequences that translate to the same CDR3. The chain has TRBV2 and TRBJ2-1, with D hard to call. V gave up 2 bases and J gave up 0 bases, with 8 bases separating them. CDR1 is SNHLY, CDR2 FYNNEI, per germline. This CDR3 spans 15 amino acids. CDR3 loop: CASSERGSSYNEQFF. DNA of the CDR3: TGTGCCAGCAGTGAAAGAGGCAGCTCCTACAATGAGCAGTTCTTC.

V usage is TRBV6-5 and J usage is TRBJ2-5; D call uncertain. V was pared by 0 bases and J by 9 bases, with 14 bases between. The CDR3 length is 14 residues. Germline V gene data show CDR1 as MNHEY and CDR2 as SVGAGI. CDR3 residues: CASSYSQMGSAQYF. The DNA for the CDR3 is TGTGCCAGCAGTTACTCACAGATGGGTTCGGCCCAGTACTTC.

This clone was seen a single time. The chain combines TRBV19 with TRBJ2-1; maybe TRBD2 (5 bases). CDR3 length: 13 amino acids. Germline CDR1 reads LNHDA; CDR2 reads SQIVND (reference sequence). V was pared by 5 bases and J by 4 bases, with 9 bases between. CDR3 protein: CASSATTYNEQFF. CDR3 bases: TGTGCCAGTAGTGCGACTACATACAATGAGCAGTTCTTC.

Of note for this clone: This sample includes further DNA sequences coding for the same CDR3. The chain uses TRBV6-1 and TRBJ2-3; D not resolved. There are 13 residues in the CDR3. V gave up 6 bases and J gave up 5 bases, with 12 bases separating them. Germline V gives CDR1 MNHNS, CDR2 SASEGT. The CDR3 is CASSVRREDTQYF. In DNA form, the CDR3 reads TGTGCCAGCAGCGTCAGAAGGGAAGATACGCAGTATTTT.

The V gene is TRBV6-1, the J gene TRBJ2-1; TRBD1 matches at 8 bases. CDR1 is MNHNS and CDR2 is SASEGT in the germline V gene. Trimming cost V 5 bases and J 8 bases; bases outside gene matches: 5. The CDR3 is 13 amino acids. The CDR3 nucleotides read TGTGCCAGCAGTATAAGACAGGGGCATGAGCAGTTCTTC. This translates into CASSIRQGHEQFF.

The chain links TRBV11-2 to TRBJ2-1; 7 bases are a match to TRBD2. The CDR3 extends over 18 amino acids. Germline values: CDR1 SGHAT, CDR2 FQNNGV. V lost 1 base to trimming and J lost 7 bases; unmatched junction nucleotides: 16. Here the CDR3 DNA reads TGTGCCAGCAGCTTAGTTGTGGGGGGAGGGCTTTTCCAAAATGAGCAGTTCTTC. Translation: CASSLVVGGGLFQNEQFF.

The chain employs TRBV13 and TRBJ2-3, with 12 bases fitting TRBD2. The CDR3 length is 15 residues. The germline V gene encodes CDR1 PRHDT and CDR2 FYEKMQ (reference sequence). Trimming cost V 2 bases and J 5 bases; bases outside gene matches: 2. CDR3 DNA: TGTGCCAGCAGCTTACGGACTAGCGGGATAGATACGCAGTATTTT. This translates into CASSLRTSGIDTQYF.

In its sample, this clone was seen once. CDR3 sequence reads: CASSVTMMAGELFF. CDR3 in DNA: TGTGCCAGCAGTGTGACAATGATGGCCGGGGAGCTGTTTTTT. This chain connects TRBV2 to TRBJ2-2; D unresolved. Trimming stripped 4 bases from V and 6 bases from J, with 12 bases between. Germline loops: CDR1 SNHLY, CDR2 FYNNEI. This CDR3 contains 14 residues.

The V and J genes are TRBV27 and TRBJ1-5; unclear D gene. Germline V gene sequence: CDR1 MNHEY, CDR2 SMNVEV (reference sequence). The CDR3 totals 15 residues. Trimming shortened V by 3 bases and J by 3 bases, and 12 bases separated the two germline ends. The CDR3 region has the DNA TGTGCCAGCAGTTTTGACGGACGGCCCAATCAGCCCCAGCATTTT. The encoded protein is CASSFDGRPNQPQHF.

About this clone: Within the sample, other DNA sequences also encode this same CDR3. This chain joins TRBV9 and TRBJ1-5; D not certain. This CDR3 region has 15 residues. The ends were cut back, 0 bases at V and 0 bases at J, with 7 bases in the middle. Germline assignment: CDR1 SGDLS and CDR2 YYNGEE. CDR3 sequence reads: CASSVDGYSNQPQHF. The CDR3 DNA reads as TGTGCCAGCAGCGTAGACGGCTATAGCAATCAGCCCCAGCATTTT.

This chain links TRBV18 with TRBJ2-7; 9 bases are a match to TRBD1. The CDR3 has 16 amino acids. The ends lost 3 bases at V and 1 base at J; junction bases unmatched: 7. Germline V gives CDR1 KGHSH, CDR2 LQKENI. The CDR3 DNA follows: TGTGCCAGCTCACCCCGGACAGGGGTTTTGTCCTACGAGCAGTACTTC. Protein sequence: CASSPRTGVLSYEQYF.

The chain links TRBV21-1 to TRBJ2-1; the table gives TRBD2 as D, unverified against the DNA. TRBV21-1 is tagged as a pseudogene. The CDR3 covers 16 residues. This chain's CDR3 is CASSKVTPTSLDEQFF. In DNA form, the CDR3 reads TGTGCCAGCAGCAAAGTTACTCCCACTAGTCTGGATGAGCAGTTCTTC.